A few counts support the clone carrying this T cell receptor beta chain. Its cognate antigen is unknown. Assay used: immunoSEQ multiplex PCR; TCRdb lists only in-frame clones, some missing. The data contain roughly 1,800 clones, roughly 21% of them seen just once; the ten biggest clones take up roughly 25%. This entry belongs to a study of T cells in localized non-small cell lung cancer. Study-wide points: Uninvolved adjacent lung, not tumor, had the highest T cell clonality.

Germline-derived CDR1 and CDR2 are SNHLY and FYNNEI. The V end lost 3 bases, the J end lost 10 bases, and 16 bases lay between the germline ends. This CDR3 has 13 amino acids. V gene TRBV2 combines with J gene TRBJ2-7, with D maybe TRBD2 (5 bases). Source: normal lung tissue next to the tumor, taken before any cancer treatment. This TCR was recovered from a man aged 40 to 69 with stage I lung adenocarcinoma. CDR3 bases: TGTGCCAGCAGTGAGGCTATCGGGGTGGAACAGTACTTC. It is translated as CASSEAIGVEQYF.